These T cell receptor beta chains were read from a single sample in a study of T cells after yellow fever vaccination. TCRdb used MiXCR to reprocess the 5' RACE reads, holding one entry per CDR3 protein. Altogether hundreds of thousands of distinct CDR3 sequences are present, 4.1% being singletons, with the ten largest covering about 26%. The sequenced sample was PBMCs, obtained 5 days after the yellow fever booster vaccination. Receptors originate from a man aged 18 to 29 who received the YFV17D yellow fever vaccine. Both conserved end residues are trimmed from each CDR3. A D gene is named only where the DNA matches it firmly.

D | J | V | CDR3
NA | TRBJ2-7 | TRBV27 | ASSRLYTYEQY
NA | TRBJ2-4 | TRBV5-1 | ASSYSTDDIQY
NA | TRBJ2-5 | TRBV30 | ACTGILIQETQY
NA | TRBJ1-1 | TRBV18 | ASSPQAGRRGNTEAF
NA | TRBJ1-5 | TRBV5-5 | ASSLELGAGQPQH
NA | TRBJ1-1 | TRBV5-5 | ASSWWGGDTEAF
NA | TRBJ1-5 | TRBV12-3/TRBV12-4 | ASSSRVSGNQPQH
NA | TRBJ2-1 | TRBV6-2/TRBV6-3 | ASSYSDVSGIYNEQF
TRBD2 | TRBJ2-1 | TRBV12-3/TRBV12-4 | ASKGAGSNEQF
NA | TRBJ1-1 | TRBV10-2 | ASSDPGTNTEAF
TRBD2 | TRBJ2-3 | TRBV5-1 | ASSRGLGDTDTQY
NA | TRBJ2-1 | TRBV4-3 | ASSQRTSHSLNEQF
NA | TRBJ1-1 | TRBV11-3 | ASSPGAGWDTEAF
NA | TRBJ1-5 | TRBV7-9 | ASSLSGNSNQPQH
TRBD2 | TRBJ2-7 | TRBV27 | ASSLSGGTSGGYEQY
NA | TRBJ2-6 | TRBV2 | ASVSGANVLT